This passage covers 29 T cell receptor beta chains from one sample sequenced in a study of metastatic and nonmetastatic thyroid tumors. TCRdb recomputed clones from the PCR reads via MiXCR. The table lists about 53,000 clones, 20% to 25% of them singletons. Ahead of thyroid surgery, no patient had received treatment of any kind. The specimen sequenced was blood. All receptors come from a female donor with papillary thyroid cancer or a benign thyroid nodule (not recorded which). Some clones in this sample may be carry-over from other donors' samples.

The table lists this clone with many counts. CDR3 loop: CASSLSLAPDEQYF. The CDR3 DNA follows: TGTGCCAGCAGTTTATCACTAGCGCCCGACGAGCAGTACTTC. The V call is TRBV28, the J call TRBJ2-7; 7 nucleotides line up with TRBD2. This CDR3 has 14 amino acids. The germline CDR1 and CDR2 sequences are MDHEN and SYDVKM. Trimming at V came to 1 base and at J to 5 bases, leaving 5 bases not matched to a gene.

Ten or more counts support this clone. The rearrangement links TRBV9 to TRBJ1-4; the D gene is possibly TRBD1 (6 bases). With 4 bases removed from V and 8 bases from J, the gap between germline ends came to 18 bases. The CDR3 loop spans 15 amino acids. The germline V gene encodes CDR1 SGDLS and CDR2 YYNGEE. CDR3 sequence reads: CASSPSGGAGEKLFF. The CDR3 nucleotides are TGTGCCAGCAGCCCATCGGGGGGGGCGGGCGAAAAACTGTTTTTT.

This clone was seen repeatedly, ten times or more. The rearrangement links TRBV6-5 to TRBJ2-7; 9 positions agree with TRBD2. The CDR3 runs to 15 residues. Germline CDR1 reads MNHEY; CDR2 reads SVGAGI. With 5 bases clipped from V and 0 bases from J, the junction kept 5 bases outside the gene matches. CDR3 coding DNA: TGTGCCAGCAGTCTACTAGCGGGCAGCTCCTACGAGCAGTACTTC. It translates to CASSLLAGSSYEQYF.

This clone was observed a handful of times. V usage is TRBV28 and J usage is TRBJ2-2; D is undetermined. V lost 0 bases, J lost 3 bases, and 8 bases lay in between. The CDR3 sequence is 15 residues long. The germline CDR1 and CDR2 sequences are MDHEN and SYDVKM. The CDR3, as DNA: TGTGCCAGCAGTTTATGGGGTTGGGACACCGGGGAGCTGTTTTTT. As protein: CASSLWGWDTGELFF.

In its sample, this clone is medium-sized. The CDR3 region has the DNA TGTGCCAGCAGTTACTCGACGTGGGGCGAGCAGTACTTC. Encoded protein: CASSYSTWGEQYF. The genes are TRBV6-5 and TRBJ2-7, with D uncertain. This CDR3 has 13 amino acids. Deletions cut 0 bases from V and 6 bases from J, with 9 bases between. Germline lookup yields CDR1 MNHEY and CDR2 SVGAGI.

About this clone itself: The junction differs from germline at one of its ends, possibly a read error. The CDR3 spells CASSTRSQGLDKQYF. In DNA, the CDR3 is TGTGCCAGCAGCACGAGATCACAGGGATTAGATAAGCAGTATTTT. This chain connects TRBV9 to TRBJ2-3; possibly TRBD1 for D (6 bases). Germline V CDR1 and CDR2: SGDLS, YYNGEE. CDR3 size: 15 residues.

In its sample, this clone was seen many times. The V gene is TRBV15, the J gene TRBJ2-2; 11 bases are shared with TRBD2. The CDR3 covers 16 residues. The trim removed 5 bases at V and 6 bases at J, leaving 8 bases unmatched. Germline V lookup: CDR1 LNHNV, CDR2 YYDKDF (reference sequence). The CDR3 sequence is CATSGRVSGRAGELFF. Written as DNA, the CDR3 is TGTGCCACCAGCGGTCGGGTTAGCGGGAGGGCCGGGGAGCTGTTTTTT.

Regarding this clone: A junction boundary mismatches the germline segment, possibly from a read error. The chain combines TRBV5-1 with TRBJ2-3; 10 bases map to TRBD2. Germline loops: CDR1 SGHRS, CDR2 YFSETQ. This CDR3 region has 16 residues. The CDR3 region is CASSPSGRDLTYTQYF. The CDR3 DNA is TGCGCTAGCAGCCCAAGCGGGAGGGATCTCACATATACGCAGTATTTT. Together with reference TRBV5-1 and TRBJ2-3, the CDR3 gives the full variable domain: KAGVTQTPRYLIKTRGQQVTLSCSPISGHRSVSWYQQTPGQGLQFLFEYFSETQRNKGNFPGRFSGRQFSNSRSEMNVSTLELGDSALYLCASSPSGRDLTYTQYFGPGTRLTVL.

This clone has at least ten counts. V usage is TRBV3-1 and J usage is TRBJ2-1; D is perhaps TRBD1 (6 bases). This CDR3 spans 12 amino acids. Germline V gene lookup returns CDR1 LGHDT and CDR2 YNNKEL (reference sequence). The germline V and J ends were trimmed by 4 bases and 9 bases, with 10 bases remaining between them. CDR3: CASSPQGGEQFF. CDR3 DNA: TGTGCCAGCAGCCCCCAAGGGGGTGAGCAGTTCTTC.

A single count supports this clone. The CDR3 spells CASSPTSGSSYEQYF. The CDR3, as DNA: TGTGCCAGCAGCCCTACTAGCGGGAGCTCCTACGAGCAGTACTTC. The chain recombines TRBV4-2 with TRBJ2-7; 11 bases line up with TRBD2. Germline CDR1 is LGHNA and CDR2 is YNFKEQ. The J segment lost 0 bases and the V segment lost 4 bases, leaving 2 bases of the junction unmatched. CDR3 length: 15 residues.

Turning to this clone: The sample has other DNA sequences that encode this CDR3 too. V is TRBV5-1 and J is TRBJ2-5; D is perhaps TRBD2 (6 bases). The germline gives CDR1 SGHRS, CDR2 YFSETQ. V was clipped by 4 bases and J by 1 base, with 20 bases between them. The CDR3 is made up of 17 amino acids. The CDR3 nucleotides read TGCGCCAGCAGCCCACGGAGGGGTCGAGACTTCCAAGAGACCCAGTACTTC. Amino acid sequence: CASSPRRGRDFQETQYF.

This chain connects TRBV11-2 to TRBJ1-2; D is perhaps TRBD1 (6 bases). This CDR3 spans 17 amino acids. Trimming took 6 bases from V and 4 from J, leaving 24 bases between them. Germline CDR1 is SGHAT and CDR2 is FQNNGV. Written as DNA, the CDR3 is TGTGCCAGCAGGCCGACGGGACATGGTGCGTTTGCCTATGGCTACACCTTC. It codes for CASRPTGHGAFAYGYTF.

This clone appeared many times. Possible read error: a much larger clone is one base away. This sample includes further DNA sequences coding for the same CDR3. The rearrangement uses TRBV10-3 and TRBJ2-7; a weak D match, TRBD2 (7 bases). Germline V gives CDR1 ENHRY, CDR2 SYGVKD. V lost 0 bases, J lost 7 bases, and 13 bases lay in between. The CDR3 runs 14 residues. CDR3 in DNA: TGTGCCATCAGTGAGTCTGGGGGGGCGGGTGAGCAGTACTTC. Protein sequence: CAISESGGAGEQYF.

This clone was found many times. A much larger clone lies a single base off, so this may be a read error. At the DNA level, this CDR3 is encoded by other sequences in the same sample as well. Here the CDR3 reads CAWSAGQGADGYTF. The DNA for the CDR3 is TGTGCCTGGAGTGCGGGACAGGGGGCAGATGGCTACACCTTC. The rearrangement links TRBV30 to TRBJ1-2; 12 bases align to TRBD1. CDR1 is GTSNPN and CDR2 is SVGIG in the germline V gene (reference sequence). Germline trimming cut 1 base from V and 6 bases from J; bases unmatched to any gene: 3. The CDR3 spans 14 residues.

This clone appeared a few times. This sequence may be a read error, since a much larger clone differs from it by one base. The sample carries other DNA sequences with the same CDR3. The J gene is TRBJ2-1, the V gene TRBV7-6; TRBD1 might be the D (6 bases). There are 12 residues in the CDR3. In germline, CDR1 is SGHVS, CDR2 FNYEAQ. V shed 5 bases and J shed 9 bases, with 11 bases lying between them. The CDR3 loop is CASSATGGEQFF. CDR3 nucleotide sequence: TGTGCCAGCAGCGCGACAGGTGGTGAGCAGTTCTTC.

The genes are TRBV11-2 and TRBJ1-4; 8 positions agree with TRBD1. V dropped 5 bases and J dropped 8; count of bases not matched to a gene: 10. The germline CDR1 and CDR2 sequences are SGHAT and FQNNGV. CDR3 length equals 15 residues. The CDR3 is CASSQVQGVWEKLFF. CDR3 coding DNA: TGTGCCAGCAGCCAAGTACAGGGGGTCTGGGAAAAACTGTTTTTT.

Many counts were recorded for this clone. The chain combines TRBV27 with TRBJ1-5; maybe TRBD1 (5 bases). Trimming pared 5 bases from V and 3 bases from J, leaving 11 bases between. The CDR3 length is 14 residues. CDR1 is MNHEY, CDR2 SMNVEV, per germline (reference sequence). CDR3 amino acids: CASSPGTVNQPQHF. The CDR3 DNA reads TGTGCCAGCAGTCCGGGGACTGTCAATCAGCCCCAGCATTTT.

This clone was recorded at least ten times. The CDR3 DNA reads as TGTGCCAGCAGTGAAATCAGCGACAGGGTTACAGATACGCAGTATTTT. This encodes CASSEISDRVTDTQYF. The gene calls are TRBV25-1 and TRBJ2-3; TRBD1 matches at 7 bases. Germline CDR1 and CDR2: MGHDK and SYGVNS. CDR3 length equals 16 residues. The trim removed 2 bases at V and 3 bases at J, leaving 8 bases unmatched.

This clone was counted a few times. The chain employs TRBV3-1 and TRBJ1-4; D perhaps matches TRBD1 (5 bases). Germline CDR1 is LGHDT and CDR2 is YNNKEL (reference sequence). CDR3 size: 16 residues. V gave up 4 bases and J gave up 6 bases, with 18 bases separating them. Here the CDR3 DNA reads TGTGCCAGCAGCCGACTTACCGGAGACAGCGATGAAAAACTGTTTTTT. Translated, it gives CASSRLTGDSDEKLFF.

This clone was observed many times. The rearrangement links TRBV29-1 to TRBJ2-7; the D gene is possibly TRBD2 (6 bases). CDR1 is SQVTM and CDR2 is ANQGSEA in the germline V gene. CDR3 size: 13 residues. Trimming removed 6 bases at V and 0 bases at J, with 12 bases between. The CDR3, as DNA: TGCAGCGTACTAGCACCCAGCTCCTACGAGCAGTACTTC. Translating gives CSVLAPSSYEQYF.

The V and J genes are TRBV7-3 and TRBJ2-2; unclear D gene. V was trimmed by 8 bases and J by 2 bases, leaving 9 bases between them. From germline, CDR1 is SGHTA and CDR2 FQGTGA. CDR3 length: 13 residues. This CDR3 reads CASCTTNTGELFF. The CDR3 DNA sequence: TGTGCCAGCTGCACCACAAACACCGGGGAGCTGTTTTTT.

This clone was detected ten times or more. The rearrangement uses TRBV10-2 and TRBJ2-5; the D gene is possibly TRBD2 (6 bases). The germline V and J ends were trimmed by 4 bases and 3 bases, with 18 bases remaining between them. The CDR3 covers 16 residues. Per germline, CDR1 WSHSY and CDR2 SAAADI. The CDR3 region is CASSVGSGLTEETQYF. CDR3 bases: TGCGCCAGCAGTGTAGGTAGCGGATTAACAGAAGAGACCCAGTACTTC.

This clone was counted a few times. Given a much more abundant clone one base away, this may be a read error. The same CDR3 also results from other DNA sequences found in this sample. V usage is TRBV7-6 and J usage is TRBJ2-1; TRBD1 agrees at 8 bases. The V gene's germline CDR1 is SGHVS and CDR2 FNYEAQ. V was clipped by 5 bases and J by 9 bases; unmatched bases: 3. The CDR3 is 12 residues long. This CDR3 reads CASSATGGEQFF. CDR3 DNA: TGTGCCAGCAGCGCTACAGGGGGTGAGCAGTTCTTC. The whole variable domain, remainder taken from reference TRBV7-6 and TRBJ2-1, is GAGVSQSPRYKVTKRGQDVALRCDPISGHVSLYWYRQALGQGPEFLTYFNYEAQQDKSGLPNDRFSAERPEGSISTLTIQRTEQRDSAMYRCASSATGGEQFFGPGTRLTVL.

The sample holds many counts of this clone. The sample carries other DNA sequences with the same CDR3. CDR3: CAWSLLADSYEQYF. The DNA of the CDR3 is TGTGCCTGGAGTCTTTTGGCCGATTCCTACGAGCAGTACTTC. The chain couples TRBV30 to TRBJ2-7; D is undetermined. This CDR3 comprises 14 residues. The V end was cut by 2 bases, the J end by 1 base, with 12 bases between. The germline V gene encodes CDR1 GTSNPN and CDR2 SVGIG (reference sequence).

This clone was counted many times. A much larger clone lies a single base off, so this may be a read error. The genes are TRBV11-2 and TRBJ1-4; 10 nucleotides match TRBD1. The V gene's germline CDR1 is SGHAT and CDR2 FQNNGV. This CDR3 spans 16 amino acids. The CDR3, as DNA: TGTGCCGGCAGCTCCGACCGACAGGGGGCCCGGGGAAAACTGTTTTTT. Translation gives CAGSSDRQGARGKLFF.

This clone was detected many times. V gene TRBV27 combines with J gene TRBJ2-7; tentatively, D is TRBD1 or TRBD2 (5 bases each). The CDR3 is made up of 11 amino acids. The germline V and J ends were trimmed by 10 bases and 7 bases, with 14 bases remaining between them. Germline lookup yields CDR1 MNHEY and CDR2 SMNVEV (reference sequence). CDR3: CATVSGQEQYF. CDR3 nucleotide sequence: TGTGCCACCGTATCGGGGCAGGAGCAGTACTTC.

This chain links TRBV20-1 with TRBJ1-5; D unclear. Trimming removed 2 bases at V and 1 base at J, with 15 bases between. The CDR3 totals 16 residues. Germline-derived CDR1 and CDR2 are DFQATT and SNEGSKA (reference sequence). The CDR3 spells CSARYVGKGSNQPQHF. The CDR3 DNA is TGCAGTGCTAGATATGTGGGGAAGGGAAGCAATCAGCCCCAGCATTTT.

This clone occurred many times. The rearrangement uses TRBV4-1 and TRBJ2-1; possibly TRBD2 for D (5 bases). Looked up from germline, CDR1 is MGHRA and CDR2 is YSYEKL. The CDR3 is 15 residues long. V lost 0 bases, J lost 4 bases, and 10 bases lay in between. In DNA, the CDR3 is TGCGCCAGCAGCCAAGAGGCTAGCAGATACAATGAGCAGTTCTTC. This sequence encodes CASSQEASRYNEQFF.

This chain links TRBV7-9 with TRBJ2-1; perhaps TRBD1 as D (6 bases). The CDR3 spans 11 residues. Germline lookup yields CDR1 SEHNR and CDR2 FQNEAQ (reference sequence). V lost 5 bases and J 10 bases, leaving 9 bases between the germline ends. The CDR3 bases are TGTGCCAGCAGCCCCGGGACAGAGCAGTTCTTC. As protein: CASSPGTEQFF.